This entry lists 24 T cell receptor beta chains sequenced from one sample in a study of identical twins. TCRdb processed the 5' RACE reads anew with MiXCR; each CDR3 protein has one entry. The repertoire consists of hundreds of thousands of distinct CDR3 sequences, with around 8% occurring once and the leading ten covering just under 2%. The data were also submitted as part of a second study, on yellow fever vaccine responses in identical twins.

Material: memory (CD45RO+) T cells sorted from blood. The receptors stem from a woman between 18 and 29 years old in good health.

There are many counts of this clonotype. J is TRBJ2-3 and V is TRBV20-1; maybe TRBD1 (6 bases). CDR1 and CDR2 from the germline V gene are DFQATT and SNEGSKA (reference sequence). This CDR3 has 16 amino acids. Trimming shortened V by 3 bases and J by 0 bases, and 16 bases separated the two germline ends. CDR3 residues: CSASETQGSSTDTQYF. In DNA, the CDR3 is TGCAGTGCTAGCGAAACACAGGGCTCTAGCACAGATACGCAGTATTTT.

The chain has TRBV24-1 and TRBJ2-1, with D hard to call. Looked up from germline, CDR1 is KGHDR and CDR2 is SFDVKD. Trimming took 4 bases from V and 0 from J, leaving 15 bases between them. The CDR3 is made up of 17 amino acids. The CDR3 DNA follows: TGTGCCACCAGTGACTCAACATGGCCTGGCTCCTACAATGAGCAGTTCTTC. It yields the protein CATSDSTWPGSYNEQFF.

This clonotype showed up just a few times. This chain uses TRBV9 with TRBJ2-7, with D maybe TRBD2 (6 bases). CDR3 length: 13 amino acids. CDR1 SGDLS and CDR2 YYNGEE come from the germline V gene. V lost 3 bases, J lost 2 bases, and 9 bases lay in between. The CDR3 protein is CASSGDWPYEQYF. CDR3 nucleotide sequence: TGTGCCAGCAGCGGGGACTGGCCCTACGAGCAGTACTTC.

This clonotype was detected a few times. The chain uses TRBV5-1 and TRBJ2-3, with TRBD1 matching 11 bases. The CDR3 sequence is 16 residues long. Germline CDR1 reads SGHRS; CDR2 reads YFSETQ. Trimming took 1 base from V and 4 from J; bases not matched to a gene: 5. The CDR3 region is CASSLIGQGAADTQYF. Written as DNA, the CDR3 is TGCGCCAGCAGCTTGATCGGACAGGGGGCCGCAGATACGCAGTATTTT.

The rearrangement joins TRBV19 to TRBJ2-7, with 9 bases fitting TRBD1. The CDR3 is 15 residues long. V lost 3 bases to trimming and J lost 4 bases; unmatched junction nucleotides: 7. Germline V gives CDR1 LNHDA, CDR2 SQIVND (reference sequence). CDR3 loop: CASSIYGDRAYEQYF. The DNA of the CDR3 is TGTGCCAGTAGTATCTACGGGGACAGGGCTTACGAGCAGTACTTC.

This clonotype was observed many times. V and J are TRBV5-1 and TRBJ2-3; 7 positions agree with TRBD1. The CDR3 is made up of 16 amino acids. J was trimmed by 3 bases and V by 4 bases; bases with no gene match: 11. Germline V gene lookup returns CDR1 SGHRS and CDR2 YFSETQ. CDR3 residues: CASSPLGQVSTDTQYF. CDR3 in DNA: TGCGCCAGCAGCCCCCTCGGACAGGTTTCGACAGATACGCAGTATTTT. The full variable domain, with the rest looked up from reference TRBV5-1 and TRBJ2-3, is KAGVTQTPRYLIKTRGQQVTLSCSPISGHRSVSWYQQTPGQGLQFLFEYFSETQRNKGNFPGRFSGRQFSNSRSEMNVSTLELGDSALYLCASSPLGQVSTDTQYFGPGTRLTVL.

This clonotype was seen a few times. The CDR3 coding sequence is TGTGCCAGCAGCTTTACAGCTAATGAAAAACTGTTTTTT. This gives the protein CASSFTANEKLFF. The chain is built from TRBV7-2 and TRBJ1-4; D is uncertain. The ends were cut back, 3 bases at V and 3 bases at J, with 5 bases in the middle. Germline V gene lookup returns CDR1 SGHTA and CDR2 FQGNSA. The CDR3 consists of 13 residues.

The chain carries TRBV7-8 and TRBJ2-5; D may be TRBD1 (5 bases). This CDR3 contains 14 residues. Germline CDR1 and CDR2: SGHVS and FQNEAQ. V lost 7 bases and J 3 bases, leaving 15 bases between the germline ends. This chain's CDR3 is CASTLKGPEETQYF. Written as DNA, the CDR3 is TGTGCCAGCACCCTTAAGGGGCCGGAAGAGACCCAGTACTTC.

The chain is built from TRBV24-1 and TRBJ2-6; tentatively, D is TRBD1 or TRBD2 (5 bases each). V shed 5 bases and J shed 0 bases, with 16 bases lying between them. Germline V gene lookup returns CDR1 KGHDR and CDR2 SFDVKD. CDR3 length equals 18 residues. The DNA for the CDR3 is TGTGCCACCAGTGGAAGGGACGCATTCAGCTCTGGGGCCAACGTCCTGACTTTC. It specifies CATSGRDAFSSGANVLTF.

This clonotype was seen a few times. The chain is built from TRBV6-1 and TRBJ2-2; 8 nucleotides match TRBD1. V trimming: 7 bases; J trimming: 6 bases; junction bases outside the gene matches: 13. This CDR3 comprises 16 residues. Germline CDR1 and CDR2: MNHNS and SASEGT. The CDR3 is CASTPDPGGGPGELFF. As DNA, the CDR3 is TGTGCCAGCACACCTGATCCAGGGGGCGGACCCGGGGAGCTGTTTTTT.

At least ten counts were recorded for this clonotype. V gene TRBV12-3 or TRBV12-4 combines with J gene TRBJ2-2; 8 nucleotides align to TRBD1. V gave up 6 bases and J gave up 3 bases; unmatched junction bases: 6. The length of the CDR3 is 15 residues. This chain's CDR3 is CASSPGQGHTGELFF. The CDR3 DNA is TGTGCCAGCAGCCCTGGACAGGGCCACACCGGGGAGCTGTTTTTT.

This clonotype was seen repeatedly, ten times or more. The chain joins TRBV6-1 to TRBJ2-7; TRBD1 matches at 7 bases. The V gene's germline CDR1 is MNHNS and CDR2 SASEGT. CDR3 length: 13 amino acids. Unmatched junction bases numbered 9, after V lost 6 bases and J lost 7 bases. DNA of the CDR3: TGTGCCAGCAGGCGACAGGGCTGGCGGGAGCAGTACTTC. Protein product: CASRRQGWREQYF.

The chain carries TRBV25-1 and TRBJ2-2, with 10 positions matching TRBD2. The CDR3 spans 19 residues. The germline CDR1 and CDR2 sequences are MGHDK and SYGVNS. V shed 2 bases and J 4 bases; nucleotides not matched to a gene: 13. In nucleotides, the CDR3 is TGTGCCAGCAGTGAAGAATTCCAGCGGGAGGGCCGGGTCACCGGGGAGCTGTTTTTT. Protein product: CASSEEFQREGRVTGELFF.

This rearrangement joins TRBV12-3 or TRBV12-4 to TRBJ1-5, with D unclear. CDR3 length: 12 residues. Deletions cut 5 bases from V and 7 bases from J, with 9 bases between. CDR3 residues: CASSKSSQPQHF. CDR3 sequence (DNA): TGTGCCAGCAGTAAGAGTAGCCAGCCCCAGCATTTT.

Here the CDR3 reads CASSKAIDNEQFF. CDR3 DNA: TGTGCCAGTAGTAAGGCAATCGACAATGAGCAGTTCTTC. The V and J genes are TRBV19 and TRBJ2-1; no reliable D call. The CDR3 spans 13 residues. In germline, CDR1 is LNHDA, CDR2 SQIVND (reference sequence). V dropped 4 bases and J dropped 5 bases, with 9 bases sitting between them.

In regard to this clonotype: A much larger clone lies a single base off, so this may be a read error. The chain couples TRBV20-1 to TRBJ2-1; D is ambiguous. There are 14 residues in the CDR3. Germline V gene sequence: CDR1 DFQATT, CDR2 SNEGSKA (reference sequence). Trimming stripped 2 bases from V and 2 bases from J, with 10 bases between. The CDR3 nucleotides are TGCAGTGCTAGAAATACTCGTACCTACAATGAGCAGTTCTTC. It codes for CSARNTRTYNEQFF.

This clonotype was recorded many times. The V call is TRBV7-2, the J call TRBJ2-1; D call uncertain. The CDR3 is 17 residues long. V was shortened by 5 bases and J by 0 bases, with 17 bases between the two germline ends. Germline V lookup: CDR1 SGHTA, CDR2 FQGNSA. This CDR3 reads CASSLTSLLGSYNEQFF. The DNA of the CDR3 is TGTGCCAGCAGCCTTACAAGCCTCCTAGGCTCCTACAATGAGCAGTTCTTC. The variable domain in full, completed from reference TRBV7-2 and TRBJ2-1, reads GAGVSQSPSNKVTEKGKDVELRCDPISGHTALYWYRQSLGQGLEFLIYFQGNSAPDKSGLPSDRFSAERTGGSVSTLTIQRTQQEDSAVYLCASSLTSLLGSYNEQFFGPGTRLTVL.

The table lists this clonotype with many counts. The J gene is TRBJ2-1, the V gene TRBV15; no definite D call. The CDR3 is made up of 15 amino acids. V dropped 0 bases and J dropped 1 base, with 7 bases sitting between them. The germline V gene encodes CDR1 LNHNV and CDR2 YYDKDF (reference sequence). Here the CDR3 reads CATSRERLSYNEQFF. CDR3 in DNA: TGTGCCACCAGCAGAGAGAGACTGTCCTACAATGAGCAGTTCTTC.

The sample holds a few counts of this clonotype. The chain is built from TRBV14 and TRBJ2-7; D not certain. CDR1 and CDR2 (germline): SGHDN, FVKESK. The germline V and J ends were trimmed by 1 base and 3 bases, with 10 bases remaining between them. CDR3 size: 14 residues. CDR3 sequence: CASSQGASHYEQYF. CDR3 nucleotide sequence: TGTGCCAGCAGCCAAGGTGCGAGCCACTACGAGCAGTACTTC.

The chain carries TRBV20-1 and TRBJ1-1, with 10 bases lining up with TRBD1. The CDR3 has 14 residues. V was clipped by 7 bases and J by 6 bases; unmatched bases: 11. Germline CDR1 is DFQATT and CDR2 is SNEGSKA (reference sequence). In DNA, the CDR3 is TGCAGTGTTCCCTCCCGGACAGGGGGGCCTGAAGCTTTCTTT. This gives the protein CSVPSRTGGPEAFF.

This clonotype was seen ten or more times. V is TRBV3-1 and J is TRBJ1-5, with D unresolved. The CDR3 has 14 amino acids. V lost 1 base and J 3 bases, leaving 7 bases between the germline ends. Germline V lookup: CDR1 LGHDT, CDR2 YNNKEL (reference sequence). The CDR3 sequence is CASSQGGPNQPQHF. The CDR3 DNA is TGTGCCAGCAGCCAAGGAGGGCCCAATCAGCCCCAGCATTTT.

This clonotype has more than one count but fewer than ten. V gene TRBV7-2 combines with J gene TRBJ2-2, with D possibly being TRBD2 (6 bases). V lost 10 bases and J 6 bases, leaving 24 bases between the germline ends. CDR3 length: 16 amino acids. Germline loops: CDR1 SGHTA, CDR2 FQGNSA. CDR3 sequence: CATHSRVGSGPGELFF. Written as DNA, the CDR3 is TGTGCCACCCACTCGAGGGTCGGGAGCGGGCCCGGGGAGCTGTTTTTT. Full variable domain (outside the CDR3, taken from reference TRBV7-2 and TRBJ2-2): GAGVSQSPSNKVTEKGKDVELRCDPISGHTALYWYRQSLGQGLEFLIYFQGNSAPDKSGLPSDRFSAERTGGSVSTLTIQRTQQEDSAVYLCATHSRVGSGPGELFFGEGSRLTVL.

The chain employs TRBV29-1 and TRBJ1-1; D gene unclear. The CDR3 contains 12 residues. With 6 bases removed from V and 3 bases from J, the gap between germline ends came to 11 bases. Germline assignment: CDR1 SQVTM and CDR2 ANQGSEA. CDR3 nucleotides: TGCAGCGTCTTCGTTCAGGACACTGAAGCTTTCTTT. Translation gives CSVFVQDTEAFF.

At least ten counts were recorded for this clonotype. This chain links TRBV7-2 with TRBJ2-7; D remains unclear. The CDR3 covers 17 residues. V lost 5 bases and J lost 0, with 20 bases in between. Per the germline V gene, CDR1 is SGHTA and CDR2 is FQGNSA. The chain's CDR3 is CASSKGGVRSFSYEQYF. The CDR3 DNA is TGTGCCAGCAGCAAAGGTGGGGTCAGAAGTTTCTCCTACGAGCAGTACTTC.